Ten or more counts support the clone carrying this TCR beta chain. Its specificity is unknown. TCRbeta library preparation incorporated unique molecular identifiers. One entry per CDR3 protein results from TCRdb running MiXCR on the PCR reads. The sample lists 400,000 to 550,000 distinct CDR3 sequences, about 11% occurring once. These data originate in a study of T-cell reconstitution after alpha-beta-depleted transplantation in children. Study-level results: Alpha-beta T cells present about two months after transplant were reported to originate from several hundred expanded graft clones. One year post-transplant, T-cell counts and diversity were largely derived from T cells produced anew. Diversity of TCRbeta at day 60 was high in some patients, arising from surviving recipient T cells and thymic progenitors.

Looked up from germline, CDR1 is MNHEY and CDR2 is SMNVEV (reference sequence). Unmatched junction bases numbered 13, after V lost 3 bases and J lost 3 bases. The CDR3 spans 18 residues. Source: PBMCs, taken before TCRalphabeta/CD19-depleted stem cell transplant. The rearrangement joins TRBV27 to TRBJ2-3, with TRBD1 matching over 9 bases. The receptor was isolated from a child aged 2 to 10 with inherited bone marrow failure, due to receive a stem cell transplant. CDR3 region: CASSFFDPGDRVTDTQYF. In nucleotides, the CDR3 is TGTGCCAGCAGTTTTTTCGATCCCGGGGACAGGGTTACAGATACGCAGTATTTT.